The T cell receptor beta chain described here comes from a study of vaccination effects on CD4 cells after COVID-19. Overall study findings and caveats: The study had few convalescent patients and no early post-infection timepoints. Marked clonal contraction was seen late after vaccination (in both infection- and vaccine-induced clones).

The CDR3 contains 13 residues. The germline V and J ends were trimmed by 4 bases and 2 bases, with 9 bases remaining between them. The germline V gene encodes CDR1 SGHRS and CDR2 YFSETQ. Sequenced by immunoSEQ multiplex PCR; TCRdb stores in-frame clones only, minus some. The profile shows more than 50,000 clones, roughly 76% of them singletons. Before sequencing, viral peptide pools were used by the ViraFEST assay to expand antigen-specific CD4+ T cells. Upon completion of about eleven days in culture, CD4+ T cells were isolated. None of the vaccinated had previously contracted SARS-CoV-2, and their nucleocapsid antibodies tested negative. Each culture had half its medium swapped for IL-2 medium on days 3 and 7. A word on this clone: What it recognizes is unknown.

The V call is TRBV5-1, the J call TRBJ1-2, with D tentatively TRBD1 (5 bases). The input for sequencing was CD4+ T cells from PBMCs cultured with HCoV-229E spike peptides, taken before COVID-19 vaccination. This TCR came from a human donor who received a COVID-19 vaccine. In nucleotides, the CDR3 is TGCGCCAGCAGCGACGACAGCAACTATGGCTACACCTTC. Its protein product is CASSDDSNYGYTF.